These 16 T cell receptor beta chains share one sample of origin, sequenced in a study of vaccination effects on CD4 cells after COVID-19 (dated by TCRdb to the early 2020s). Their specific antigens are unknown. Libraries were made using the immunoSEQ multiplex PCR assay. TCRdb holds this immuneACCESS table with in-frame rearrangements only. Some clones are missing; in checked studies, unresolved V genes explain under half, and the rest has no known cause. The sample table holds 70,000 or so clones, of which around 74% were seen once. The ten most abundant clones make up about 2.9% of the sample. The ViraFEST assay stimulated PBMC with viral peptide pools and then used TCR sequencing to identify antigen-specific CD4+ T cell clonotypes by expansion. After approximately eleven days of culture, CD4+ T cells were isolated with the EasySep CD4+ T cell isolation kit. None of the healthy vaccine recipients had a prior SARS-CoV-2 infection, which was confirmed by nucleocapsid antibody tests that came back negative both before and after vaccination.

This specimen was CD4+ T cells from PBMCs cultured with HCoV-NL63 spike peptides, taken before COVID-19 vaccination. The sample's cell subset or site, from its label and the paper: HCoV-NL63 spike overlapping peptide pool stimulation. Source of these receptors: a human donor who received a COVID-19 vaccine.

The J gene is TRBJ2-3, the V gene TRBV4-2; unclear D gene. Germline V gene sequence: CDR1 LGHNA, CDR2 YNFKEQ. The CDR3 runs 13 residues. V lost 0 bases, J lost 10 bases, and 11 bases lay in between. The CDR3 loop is CASSQDPTRPQYF. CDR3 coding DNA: TGTGCCAGCAGCCAAGACCCGACACGTCCGCAGTATTTT.

The CDR3 DNA follows: TGCGCCAGCAGCGTTACTCGGGGGGGCCCAGATACGCAGTATTTT. Translated: CASSVTRGGPDTQYF. J is TRBJ2-3 and V is TRBV5-1; TRBD2 matches at 8 bases. With V trimmed by 4 bases and J by 4 bases, 8 bases remained unmatched. Germline V lookup: CDR1 SGHRS, CDR2 YFSETQ. This CDR3 contains 15 residues.

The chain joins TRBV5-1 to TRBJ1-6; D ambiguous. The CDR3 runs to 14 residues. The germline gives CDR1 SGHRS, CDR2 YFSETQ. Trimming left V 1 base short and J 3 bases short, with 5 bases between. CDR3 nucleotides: TGCGCCAGCAGCTTGCGGGTCTATAATTCACCCCTCCACTTT. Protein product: CASSLRVYNSPLHF.

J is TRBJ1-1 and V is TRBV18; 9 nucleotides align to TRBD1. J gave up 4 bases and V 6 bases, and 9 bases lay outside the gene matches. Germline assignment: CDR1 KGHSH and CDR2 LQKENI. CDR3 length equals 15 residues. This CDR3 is CASSAGQGQGTEAFF. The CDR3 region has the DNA TGTGCCAGCTCGGCGGGACAGGGACAGGGCACTGAAGCTTTCTTT.

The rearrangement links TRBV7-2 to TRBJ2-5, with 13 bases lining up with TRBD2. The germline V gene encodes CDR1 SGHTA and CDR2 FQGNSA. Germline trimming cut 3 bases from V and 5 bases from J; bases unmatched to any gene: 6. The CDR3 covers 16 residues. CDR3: CASSFTSGGGRETQYF. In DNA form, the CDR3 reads TGTGCCAGCAGCTTCACTAGCGGGGGGGGTAGGGAGACCCAGTACTTC.

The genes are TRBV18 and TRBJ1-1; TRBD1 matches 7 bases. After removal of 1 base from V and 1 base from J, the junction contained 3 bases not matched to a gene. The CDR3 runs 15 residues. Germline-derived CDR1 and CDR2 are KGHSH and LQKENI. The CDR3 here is CASSPRTGANTEAFF. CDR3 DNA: TGTGCCAGCTCACCACGAACAGGGGCGAACACTGAAGCTTTCTTT.

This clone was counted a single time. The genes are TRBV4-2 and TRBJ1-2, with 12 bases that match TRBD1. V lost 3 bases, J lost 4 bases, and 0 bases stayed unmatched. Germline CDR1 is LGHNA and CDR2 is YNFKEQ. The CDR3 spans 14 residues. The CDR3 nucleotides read TGTGCCAGCAGCCAGGGACAGGGGGCCTATGGCTACACCTTC. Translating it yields CASSQGQGAYGYTF.

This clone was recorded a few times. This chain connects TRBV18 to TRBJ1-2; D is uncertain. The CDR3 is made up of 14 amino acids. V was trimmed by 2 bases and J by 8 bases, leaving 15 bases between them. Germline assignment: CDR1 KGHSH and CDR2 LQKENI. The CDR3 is CASSPEAPIFGYTF. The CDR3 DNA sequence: TGTGCCAGCTCACCAGAGGCACCGATATTCGGCTACACCTTC.

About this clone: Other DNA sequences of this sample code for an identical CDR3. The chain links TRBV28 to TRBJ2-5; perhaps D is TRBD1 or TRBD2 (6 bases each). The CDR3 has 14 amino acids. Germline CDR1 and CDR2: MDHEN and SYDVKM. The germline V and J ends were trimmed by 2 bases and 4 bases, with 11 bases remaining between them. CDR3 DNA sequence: TGTGCCAGCAGTTTAAGGGGGGCTGGAGAGACCCAGTACTTC. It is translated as CASSLRGAGETQYF.

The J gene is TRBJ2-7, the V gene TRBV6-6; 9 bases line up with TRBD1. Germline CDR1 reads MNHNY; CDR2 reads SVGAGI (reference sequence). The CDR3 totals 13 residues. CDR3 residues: CASSRGTGTGLVV. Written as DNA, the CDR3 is TGTGCCAGCAGCCGAGGCACCGGGACAGGGTTGGTCGTC.

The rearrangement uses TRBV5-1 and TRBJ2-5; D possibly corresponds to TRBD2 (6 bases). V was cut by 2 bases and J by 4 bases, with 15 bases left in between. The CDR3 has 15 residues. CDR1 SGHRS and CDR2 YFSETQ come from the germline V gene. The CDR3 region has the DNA TGCGCCAGCAGCTTAGGGACGGGGGTTCGAGAGACCCAGTACTTC. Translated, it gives CASSLGTGVRETQYF.

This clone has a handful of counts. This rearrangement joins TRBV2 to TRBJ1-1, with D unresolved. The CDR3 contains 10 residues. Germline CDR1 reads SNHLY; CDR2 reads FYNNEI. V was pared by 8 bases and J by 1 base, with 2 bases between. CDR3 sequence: CASGNTEAFF. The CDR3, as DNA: TGTGCCAGCGGGAACACTGAAGCTTTCTTT.

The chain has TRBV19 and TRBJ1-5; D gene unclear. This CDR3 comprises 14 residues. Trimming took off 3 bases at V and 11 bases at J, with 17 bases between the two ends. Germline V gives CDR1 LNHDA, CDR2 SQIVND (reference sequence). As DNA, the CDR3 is TGTGCCAGTAGTATGCCCCAATCCCATAGGACCCAGCATTTT. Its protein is CASSMPQSHRTQHF.

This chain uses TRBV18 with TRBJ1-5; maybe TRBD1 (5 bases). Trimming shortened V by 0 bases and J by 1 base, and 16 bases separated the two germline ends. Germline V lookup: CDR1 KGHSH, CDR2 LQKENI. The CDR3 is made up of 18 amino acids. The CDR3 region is CASSPPGVAGGSNQPQHF. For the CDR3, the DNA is TGTGCCAGCTCACCACCGGGGGTAGCCGGGGGGAGCAATCAGCCCCAGCATTTT.

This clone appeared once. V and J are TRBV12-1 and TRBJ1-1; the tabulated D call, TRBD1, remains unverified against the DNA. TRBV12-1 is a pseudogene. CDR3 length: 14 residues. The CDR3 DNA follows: TGTGCCAGCAGCTCCCGGGCCGGACAGAATGAAGCTTTCTTT. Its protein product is CASSSRAGQNEAFF.

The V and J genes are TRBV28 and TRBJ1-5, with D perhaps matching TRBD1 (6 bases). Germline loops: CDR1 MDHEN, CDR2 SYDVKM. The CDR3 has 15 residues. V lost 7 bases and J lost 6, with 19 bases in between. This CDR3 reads CASKMIGGIGQPQHF. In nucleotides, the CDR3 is TGTGCCAGCAAGATGATAGGGGGAATTGGTCAGCCCCAGCATTTT.